The 15 T cell receptor beta chains below come from one sample, sequenced in a study of low-dose radiotherapy and immunotherapy resistance in tumors. Primers used for first-strand cDNA, a TRAV- and TRBV-specific set, covered both alpha and beta chains. TCR amplification ran approximately 22 PCR cycles using constant-region and V-primer adapter primers. TCRdb independently ran MiXCR on the reads; one entry per CDR3 protein. The repertoire consists of just over 90,000 distinct CDR3 sequences, with roughly 19% occurring once and the leading ten covering around 13%. The time point: after trial treatment. This sample's treatment: LDRT plus nivolumab, ipilimumab, low-dose cyclophosphamide and aspirin (RACIN trial). The sequences come from PBMCs, collected after low-dose radiotherapy plus immunotherapy. The receptors stem from a female donor with ovarian cancer.

Ten or more counts support this clonotype. The chain uses TRBV28 and TRBJ2-7; tentative D call: TRBD1 (5 bases). Trimming shortened V by 4 bases and J by 4 bases, and 17 bases separated the two germline ends. There are 15 residues in the CDR3. Germline-derived CDR1 and CDR2 are MDHEN and SYDVKM. As DNA, the CDR3 is TGTGCCAGCAGTTCAATGGCAGGGTCTCTATACGAGCAGTACTTC. Amino acid sequence: CASSSMAGSLYEQYF.

In its sample, this clonotype was seen many times. V is TRBV19 and J is TRBJ1-5, with D unresolved. V lost 9 bases to trimming and J lost 3 bases, with 9 bases between them. This CDR3 is built from 12 residues. Germline values: CDR1 LNHDA, CDR2 SQIVND (reference sequence). The CDR3 is CASRKVNQPQHF. CDR3 in DNA: TGTGCCAGCCGGAAAGTCAATCAGCCCCAGCATTTT. The entire variable domain, with the rest obtained from reference TRBV19 and TRBJ1-5, is as follows: DGGITQSPKYLFRKEGQNVTLSCEQNLNHDAMYWYRQDPGQGLRLIYYSQIVNDFQKGDIAEGYSVSREKKESFPLTVTSAQKNPTAFYLCASRKVNQPQHFGDGTRLSIL.

About this clonotype: No DNA is shown, since the ends of the CDR3 on it are uncertain; the CDR3 is the one TCRdb lists. The V and J genes are TRBV28 and TRBJ2-2; the D call of TRBD2 is as the table states it, not checked on the DNA. The CDR3 is 17 residues long, counting both termini. Looked up from germline, CDR1 is MDHEN and CDR2 is SYDVKM. This CDR3 is CASASGGRGRTGELFFF.

This clonotype was detected many times. The chain links TRBV7-2 to TRBJ1-1; D not certain. CDR3 length: 14 residues. The V end was cut by 1 base, the J end by 0 bases, with 6 bases between. Germline V CDR1 and CDR2: SGHTA, FQGNSA. The CDR3 spells CASSLVAVNTEAFF. The DNA for the CDR3 is TGTGCCAGCAGCTTAGTGGCGGTGAACACTGAAGCTTTCTTT. Using reference TRBV7-2 and TRBJ1-1 for the parts outside the CDR3, the full variable domain is GAGVSQSPSNKVTEKGKDVELRCDPISGHTALYWYRQSLGQGLEFLIYFQGNSAPDKSGLPSDRFSAERTGGSVSTLTIQRTQQEDSAVYLCASSLVAVNTEAFFGQGTRLTVV.

The sample holds a few counts of this clonotype. J is TRBJ1-5 and V is TRBV28; D unresolved. V was shortened by 5 bases and J by 4 bases, with 12 bases between the two germline ends. Germline V gene lookup returns CDR1 MDHEN and CDR2 SYDVKM. The CDR3 length is 14 residues. The CDR3 spells CASSPVTENQPQHF. The CDR3 DNA is TGTGCCAGCAGTCCCGTCACAGAAAATCAGCCCCAGCATTTT.

This clonotype was seen many times. This chain uses TRBV5-1 with TRBJ2-1, with D maybe TRBD2 (7 bases). The CDR3 runs 15 residues. V lost 0 bases and J lost 8, with 15 bases in between. Germline V gene data show CDR1 as SGHRS and CDR2 as YFSETQ. DNA of the CDR3: TGCGCCAGCAGCTTGGCCCAGGGAGGGGGACATGAGCAGTTCTTC. Amino acid sequence: CASSLAQGGGHEQFF.

This clonotype was counted at least ten times. This sequence joins TRBV12-3 or TRBV12-4 and TRBJ2-6; tentative D call: TRBD1 (6 bases). The CDR3 sequence is 14 residues long. V dropped 11 bases and J dropped 2 bases, with 13 bases sitting between them. CDR3 DNA sequence: TGTGCCTCACAGGGTGGAGCTGGGGCCAACGTCCTGACTTTC. Its translation: CASQGGAGANVLTF.

There are many counts of this clonotype. The chain uses TRBV5-1 and TRBJ2-7; D is tentatively TRBD1 or TRBD2 (6 bases each). Looked up from germline, CDR1 is SGHRS and CDR2 is YFSETQ. The CDR3 consists of 14 residues. The V end was cut by 3 bases, the J end by 3 bases, with 13 bases between. The CDR3 sequence is CASSSEGGVYEQYF. DNA of the CDR3: TGCGCCAGCAGCTCGGAGGGGGGTGTCTACGAGCAGTACTTC.

Many counts were recorded for this clonotype. The J gene is TRBJ2-5, the V gene TRBV5-1; 9 bases are shared with TRBD1. The CDR3 covers 14 residues. Trimming removed 4 bases from V and 4 bases from J; junction bases left unmatched: 5. Germline V lookup: CDR1 SGHRS, CDR2 YFSETQ. CDR3 coding DNA: TGCGCCAGCAGCGTGACAGGGGGAGTAGAGACCCAGTACTTC. Amino acids: CASSVTGGVETQYF.

In this sample, this clonotype turned up many times. The chain links TRBV20-1 to TRBJ2-1, with 14 bases aligning to TRBD2. The V and J ends lost 8 bases and 6 bases, in that order; junction bases with no gene match: 12. Germline V CDR1 and CDR2: DFQATT, SNEGSKA (reference sequence). This CDR3 is 16 amino acids long. The CDR3 DNA is TGCAGTACTAACCCTCCGGGACTAGCGGGGGTCAATGAGCAGTTCTTC. Amino acids: CSTNPPGLAGVNEQFF.

The CDR3 loop is CASKPGDGELFF. The DNA for the CDR3 is TGTGCCAGCAAACCTGGGGACGGGGAGCTGTTTTTT. This rearrangement joins TRBV28 to TRBJ2-2, with D hard to call. Trimming removed 7 bases from V and 7 bases from J, with 10 bases in between. The CDR3 runs 12 residues. Looked up from germline, CDR1 is MDHEN and CDR2 is SYDVKM.

This clonotype was observed many times. The chain recombines TRBV11-2 with TRBJ2-7; D gene uncertain. CDR1 and CDR2 (germline): SGHAT, FQNNGV. The CDR3 extends over 13 amino acids. With 7 bases removed from V and 6 bases from J, the gap between germline ends came to 16 bases. As DNA, the CDR3 is TGTGCCAGCACAACAACCCGGACCCTCGAGCAGTACTTC. Translation: CASTTTRTLEQYF.

This clonotype has ten or more counts. The chain employs TRBV6-2 or TRBV6-3 and TRBJ2-5; 7 bases map to TRBD1. The CDR3 is made up of 13 amino acids. In germline, CDR1 is MNHEY, CDR2 SVGEGT. V lost 5 bases and J lost 3; bases outside the gene matches: 3. Here the CDR3 DNA reads TGTGCCAGCAGTCGAGACAGGGAAGAGACCCAGTACTTC. Translating it yields CASSRDREETQYF.

Ten or more counts support this clonotype. The gene calls are TRBV27 and TRBJ1-6; 7 bases match TRBD1. Germline assignment: CDR1 MNHEY and CDR2 SMNVEV (reference sequence). The junction had 10 bases not matched to a gene; V was cut back by 1 base and J by 10 bases. The length of the CDR3 is 16 residues. CDR3 residues: CASSLWSGQKESPLHF. CDR3 bases: TGTGCCAGCAGTTTATGGTCGGGACAGAAGGAATCACCCCTCCACTTT.

Many counts were recorded for this clonotype. The gene calls are TRBV7-2 and TRBJ2-3; 9 nucleotides line up with TRBD1. V was clipped by 5 bases and J by 4 bases; unmatched bases: 7. The CDR3 has 15 amino acids. Germline CDR1 SGHTA, CDR2 FQGNSA. The CDR3 sequence: CASSTGQGLSDTQYF. The CDR3 DNA is TGTGCCAGCAGCACGGGACAGGGTCTCTCAGATACGCAGTATTTT.